This TCR beta chain was captured by sequencing in a study of blood T cells in healthy people across ages. Overall study findings and caveats: Diversity was estimated from one million T cells, and these estimates were considered underestimates.

On this clonotype: Its specificity is not known.

V lost 5 bases to trimming and J lost 12 bases, with 17 bases between them. The CDR3 runs to 13 residues. CDR1 and CDR2 (germline): MNHEY, SMNVEV (reference sequence). A second about 7 to 11 cycle PCR used barcoded and J-beta primers. Every single cDNA molecule received a tag from a template-switch adaptor with 12 random nucleotides. CDR3-containing paired-end reads numbering at least 3 million came from each sample. A single record per CDR3 protein comes from TCRdb applying MiXCR to the 5' RACE reads. The profile covers 600,000 to 900,000 distinct CDR3 sequences, with under 30% appearing a single time and 3% taken by the ten largest. This sample was shared with a second study, whose subject was T cells of mothers and their children. From that study: The people who donated were a few healthy Caucasian mothers and their six children.

This receptor was obtained from a boy between 10 and 17 years old in good health. Sequencing was performed on blood. The chain carries TRBV27 and TRBJ2-1, with D perhaps given as TRBD1 or TRBD2 (5 bases each). The DNA for the CDR3 is TGTGCCAGCAGTGATCTTTCGAAGGGACGGCAGTTCTTC. The encoded protein is CASSDLSKGRQFF.